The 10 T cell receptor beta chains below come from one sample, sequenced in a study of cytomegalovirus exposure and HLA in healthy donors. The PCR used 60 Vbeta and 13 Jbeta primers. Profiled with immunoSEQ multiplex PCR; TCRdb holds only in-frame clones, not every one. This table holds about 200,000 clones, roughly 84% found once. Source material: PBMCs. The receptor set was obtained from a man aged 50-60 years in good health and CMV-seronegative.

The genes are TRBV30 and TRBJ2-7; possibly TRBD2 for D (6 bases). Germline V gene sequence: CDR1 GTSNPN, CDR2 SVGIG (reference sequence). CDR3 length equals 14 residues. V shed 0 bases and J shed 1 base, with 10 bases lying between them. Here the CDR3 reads CAWSVPAGSYEQYF. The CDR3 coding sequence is TGTGCCTGGAGTGTACCCGCGGGATCCTACGAGCAGTACTTC.

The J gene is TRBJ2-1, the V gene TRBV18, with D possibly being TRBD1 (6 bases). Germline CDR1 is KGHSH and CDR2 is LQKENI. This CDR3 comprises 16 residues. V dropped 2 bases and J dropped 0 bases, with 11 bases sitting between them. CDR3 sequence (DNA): TGTGCCAGCTCACCAACCAGGGGTTCCTCCTACAATGAGCAGTTCTTC. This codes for CASSPTRGSSYNEQFF.

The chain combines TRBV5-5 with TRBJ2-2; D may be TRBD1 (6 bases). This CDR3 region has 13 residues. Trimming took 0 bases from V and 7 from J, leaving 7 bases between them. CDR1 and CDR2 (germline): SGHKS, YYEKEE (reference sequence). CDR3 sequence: CASSLEGGGELFF. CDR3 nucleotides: TGTGCCAGCAGCTTGGAAGGGGGCGGGGAGCTGTTTTTT.

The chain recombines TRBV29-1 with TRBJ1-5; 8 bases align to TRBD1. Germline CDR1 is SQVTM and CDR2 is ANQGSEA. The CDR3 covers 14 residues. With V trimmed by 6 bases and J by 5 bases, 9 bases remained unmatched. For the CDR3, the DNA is TGCAGCGTCGGGGGCGGGACAGGAGATCAGCCCCAGCATTTT. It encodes CSVGGGTGDQPQHF.

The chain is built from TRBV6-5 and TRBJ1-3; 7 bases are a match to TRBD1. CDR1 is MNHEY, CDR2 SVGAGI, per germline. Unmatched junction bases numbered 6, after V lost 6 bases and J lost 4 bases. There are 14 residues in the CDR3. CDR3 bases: TGTGCCAGCAGCGACAGGGTTGAAGGAAACACCATATATTTT. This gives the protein CASSDRVEGNTIYF.

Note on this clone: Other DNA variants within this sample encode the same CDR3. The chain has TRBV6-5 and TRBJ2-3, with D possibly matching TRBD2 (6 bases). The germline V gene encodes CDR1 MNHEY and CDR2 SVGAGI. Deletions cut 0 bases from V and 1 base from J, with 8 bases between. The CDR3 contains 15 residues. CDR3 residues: CASSYSPGGTDTQYF. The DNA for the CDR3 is TGTGCCAGCAGTTACTCACCGGGGGGCACAGATACGCAGTATTTT.

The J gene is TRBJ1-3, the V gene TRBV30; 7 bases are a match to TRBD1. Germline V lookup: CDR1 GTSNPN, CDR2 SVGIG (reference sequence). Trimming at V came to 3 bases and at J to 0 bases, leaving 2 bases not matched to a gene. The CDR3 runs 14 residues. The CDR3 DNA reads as TGTGCCTGGAGCAAGGGGGCCTCTGGAAACACCATATATTTT. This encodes CAWSKGASGNTIYF. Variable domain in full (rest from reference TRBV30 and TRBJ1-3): SQTIHQWPATLVQPVGSPLSLECTVEGTSNPNLYWYRQAAGRGLQLLFYSVGIGQISSEVPQNLSASRPQDRQFILSSKKLLLSDSGFYLCAWSKGASGNTIYFGEGSWLTVV.

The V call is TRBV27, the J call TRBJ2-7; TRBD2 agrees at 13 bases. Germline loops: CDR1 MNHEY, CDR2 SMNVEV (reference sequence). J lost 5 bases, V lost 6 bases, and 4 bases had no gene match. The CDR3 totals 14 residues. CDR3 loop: CASRPGTSGNEQYF. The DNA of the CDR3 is TGTGCCAGCAGGCCCGGGACTAGCGGGAACGAGCAGTACTTC.

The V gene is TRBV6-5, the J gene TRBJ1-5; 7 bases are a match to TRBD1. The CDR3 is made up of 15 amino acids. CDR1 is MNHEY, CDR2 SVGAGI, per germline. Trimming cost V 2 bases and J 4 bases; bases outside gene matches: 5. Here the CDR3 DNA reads TGTGCCAGCAGTTACGGGCAGGGGGGAAATCAGCCCCAGCATTTT. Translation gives CASSYGQGGNQPQHF.

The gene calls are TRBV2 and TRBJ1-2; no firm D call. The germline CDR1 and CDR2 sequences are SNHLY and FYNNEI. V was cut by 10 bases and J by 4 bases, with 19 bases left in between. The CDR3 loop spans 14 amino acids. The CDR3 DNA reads TGTGCCACCCTAATGGGGTCGGGAGGCTATGGCTACACCTTC. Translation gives CATLMGSGGYGYTF.